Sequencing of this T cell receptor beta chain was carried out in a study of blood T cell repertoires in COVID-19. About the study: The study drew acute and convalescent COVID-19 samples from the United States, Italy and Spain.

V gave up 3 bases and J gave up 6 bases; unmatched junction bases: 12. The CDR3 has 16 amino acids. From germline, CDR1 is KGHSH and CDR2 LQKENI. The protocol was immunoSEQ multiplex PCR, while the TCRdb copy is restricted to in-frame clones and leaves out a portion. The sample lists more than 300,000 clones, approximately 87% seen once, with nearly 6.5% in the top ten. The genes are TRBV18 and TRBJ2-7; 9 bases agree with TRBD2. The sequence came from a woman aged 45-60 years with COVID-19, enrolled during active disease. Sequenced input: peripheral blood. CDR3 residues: CASSPGLAGLLTEQYF. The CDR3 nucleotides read TGTGCCAGCTCACCGGGGCTAGCGGGACTTCTGACCGAGCAGTACTTC.